What follows describes a single T cell receptor beta chain. This entry belongs to a study of cytomegalovirus exposure and HLA in healthy donors. Using immunoSEQ multiplex PCR, the repertoire was profiled, and TCRdb retains in-frame clones only, with some absent. The repertoire holds roughly 180,000 clones, with 86% as singletons. The origin of this receptor is a man aged 30-40 years in good health and CMV-seropositive. Sequenced sample: PBMCs.

The chain's CDR3 is CASSVGVVSSEQYF. The DNA of the CDR3 is TGTGCCAGCAGCGTAGGGGTGGTGAGCTCCGAGCAGTACTTC. The chain recombines TRBV9 with TRBJ2-7; D gene unclear. Trimming took off 0 bases at V and 6 bases at J, with 13 bases between the two ends. Per the germline V gene, CDR1 is SGDLS and CDR2 is YYNGEE. This CDR3 comprises 14 residues.